This TCR beta chain was sequenced during a study of T-cell memory formation after mild COVID-19. The ends lost 3 bases at V and 1 base at J; junction bases unmatched: 6. There are 16 residues in the CDR3. CDR1 is MGHRA, CDR2 YSYEKL, per germline. This clonotype has more than one count but fewer than ten. TCRdb reprocessed the 5' RACE reads via MiXCR and lists one record per CDR3 protein. The profile shows a few hundred thousand distinct CDR3 sequences, roughly an eighth of them singletons. The TCR sequence derives from a young man who had mild COVID-19 (a few samples of this study predate the infection). Cell type and time point are not known. This chain links TRBV4-1 with TRBJ2-3; 8 bases match TRBD2. Sequenced: PBMCs or a T cell subset sorted from them (not recorded which). The DNA for the CDR3 is TGCGCCAGCAGCCATTCTGGACTAGCCGGCACAGATACGCAGTATTTT. Translation: CASSHSGLAGTDTQYF.